This T cell receptor (beta chain) was sequenced in a study of blood T cells in healthy people across ages. Study outcomes and limitations: Naive CD4+ cells and diversity were both higher in long-lived donors than in aged donors.

Then a second PCR, running about 6 to 11 cycles, was carried out with a sample-barcoded 5' primer and a J-beta primer mix. The study obtained at least 3 million CDR3-containing paired-end reads from every sample. TCRdb recomputed calls from the 5' RACE reads with MiXCR, one row per CDR3 protein. This table has 700,000 or so distinct CDR3 sequences, about 43% appearing once. After removal of 1 base from V and 0 bases from J, the junction contained 4 bases not matched to a gene. This CDR3 is 19 amino acids long. CDR1 is LGHDT, CDR2 YNNKEL, per germline (reference sequence). As to this clonotype: The antigen is undetermined.

The chain recombines TRBV3-1 with TRBJ2-1, with 15 bases identical to TRBD2. The specimen was blood. This receptor was obtained from an older man in good health. The CDR3 spells CASSQAGLAGGSSYNEQFF. Here the CDR3 DNA reads TGTGCCAGCAGCCAAGCGGGACTAGCGGGAGGAAGCTCCTACAATGAGCAGTTCTTC.